These 9 T cell receptor beta chains were all obtained from the same sample, sequenced in a study of OX40 agonist ivuxolimab in advanced cancers. TCRdb's copy holds only in-frame clones and misses some; the assay was immunoSEQ multiplex PCR. The profile shows 60,000 to 80,000 clones, 86% of them singletons. Sequencing was performed on CD4+ or CD8+ T cells sorted from blood, taken in a trial of the OX40 agonist ivuxolimab. Receptors were obtained from an adult with an advanced solid tumor such as melanoma, head and neck, liver or kidney cancer.

This clone was picked up one time. CDR3 loop: CASIRDTGELFF. The CDR3 coding sequence is TGTGCCAGCATACGGGACACCGGGGAGCTGTTTTTT. The chain carries TRBV6-1 and TRBJ2-2; the D is unclear. The length of the CDR3 is 12 residues. In germline, CDR1 is MNHNS, CDR2 SASEGT. V was trimmed by 7 bases and J by 3 bases, leaving 6 bases between them.

V and J are TRBV14 and TRBJ1-3; no definite D call. The CDR3 runs to 13 residues. Trimming took off 6 bases at V and 0 bases at J, with 6 bases between the two ends. Germline CDR1 reads SGHDN; CDR2 reads FVKESK. CDR3 loop: CASSDSSGNTIYF. The CDR3 DNA reads as TGTGCCAGCAGTGATTCCTCTGGAAACACCATATATTTT.

The chain joins TRBV29-1 to TRBJ1-2; D is possibly TRBD1 (5 bases). This CDR3 is built from 14 residues. Germline-derived CDR1 and CDR2 are SQVTM and ANQGSEA. Trimming took 1 base from V and 2 from J, leaving 11 bases between them. The CDR3 is CSVEVSRQNYGYTF. The CDR3 DNA is TGCAGCGTTGAAGTATCTCGACAGAACTATGGCTACACCTTC.

The sample holds one count of this clone. CDR3 sequence (DNA): TGTGCCAGCTCACCATCCGCACTGGGGAACACTGAAGCTTTCTTT. This sequence encodes CASSPSALGNTEAFF. The chain recombines TRBV18 with TRBJ1-1; the D is unclear. Trimming removed 2 bases from V and 1 base from J, with 11 bases in between. The CDR3 is 15 residues long. Germline V gene data show CDR1 as KGHSH and CDR2 as LQKENI. Supplemented by reference TRBV18 and TRBJ1-1, the full variable domain reads NAGVMQNPRHLVRRRGQEARLRCSPMKGHSHVYWYRQLPEEGLKFMVYLQKENIIDESGMPKERFSAEFPKEGPSILRIQQVVRGDSAAYFCASSPSALGNTEAFFGQGTRLTVV.

V usage is TRBV5-1 and J usage is TRBJ2-6; D gene unclear. The CDR3 has 15 amino acids. The germline V gene encodes CDR1 SGHRS and CDR2 YFSETQ. V lost 0 bases and J 2 bases, leaving 6 bases between the germline ends. The CDR3 is CASSLVDPGANVLTF. Here the CDR3 DNA reads TGCGCCAGCAGCTTGGTGGACCCTGGGGCCAACGTCCTGACTTTC.

The rearrangement links TRBV29-1 to TRBJ2-7; a weak D match, TRBD2 (6 bases). V lost 1 base to trimming and J lost 3 bases, with 10 bases between them. This CDR3 region has 13 residues. Germline-derived CDR1 and CDR2 are SQVTM and ANQGSEA. The CDR3 region is CSVEGMGLYEQYF. In DNA, the CDR3 is TGCAGCGTTGAAGGGATGGGACTCTACGAGCAGTACTTC.

The chain joins TRBV20-1 to TRBJ1-1; D call uncertain. V lost 3 bases to trimming and J lost 5 bases, with 7 bases between them. CDR3 length equals 11 residues. The germline CDR1 and CDR2 sequences are DFQATT and SNEGSKA (reference sequence). This CDR3 is CSARTETEAFF. The CDR3 DNA is TGCAGTGCTAGGACGGAGACTGAAGCTTTCTTT.

Of note for this clone: The same CDR3 can be traced to other DNA sequences in this sample. V usage is TRBV7-9 and J usage is TRBJ1-1; a possible D gene is TRBD1 (6 bases). Germline CDR1 is SEHNR and CDR2 is FQNEAQ (reference sequence). Deletions cut 4 bases from V and 4 bases from J, with 10 bases between. CDR3 length equals 13 residues. This CDR3 is CASSSQGGTEAFF. In DNA form, the CDR3 reads TGTGCCAGCAGCTCACAGGGTGGCACTGAAGCTTTCTTT.

The V gene is TRBV27, the J gene TRBJ2-3, with D hard to call. CDR3 length equals 11 residues. CDR1 and CDR2 (germline): MNHEY, SMNVEV (reference sequence). Trimming shortened V by 8 bases and J by 7 bases, and 10 bases separated the two germline ends. CDR3 amino acids: CASSSANTQYF. The CDR3 DNA reads as TGTGCCAGCTCCAGCGCGAATACGCAGTATTTT.